One sample yielded the 19 T cell receptor beta chains listed below, sequenced in a study of T-cell reconstitution after alpha-beta-depleted transplantation in children. Construction of the TCRbeta library involved unique molecular identifiers. A single record per CDR3 protein comes from TCRdb applying MiXCR to the PCR reads. The sample carries 250,000 to 400,000 distinct CDR3 sequences, over 20% recorded once. Sequenced material: PBMCs, mostly from graft donor cells, taken 180 days after TCRalphabeta/CD19-depleted stem cell transplant. The receptors come from a male patient under 18 who had a stem cell transplant for acute lymphoblastic leukemia, so the T cells may come from the graft donor.

This chain connects TRBV5-1 to TRBJ2-1; 9 bases agree with TRBD2. The CDR3 extends over 16 amino acids. V gave up 1 base and J gave up 2 bases; unmatched junction bases: 4. Germline V gene data show CDR1 as SGHRS and CDR2 as YFSETQ. CDR3 coding DNA: TGCGCCAGCAGCTTGACTAGCGGGCGTCCCTACAATGAGCAGTTCTTC. The encoded protein is CASSLTSGRPYNEQFF.

The chain employs TRBV20-1 and TRBJ2-1; the match to TRBD2 covers 11 bases. The CDR3 runs to 17 residues. V lost 7 bases to trimming and J lost 2 bases; unmatched junction nucleotides: 13. The V gene's germline CDR1 is DFQATT and CDR2 SNEGSKA (reference sequence). The CDR3 nucleotides read TGCAGTGTGCCGGGACTAGCGGTGGGGCGGACCTACAATGAGCAGTTCTTC. Its protein is CSVPGLAVGRTYNEQFF.

This sequence joins TRBV2 and TRBJ2-7; D is possibly TRBD2 (5 bases). V was shortened by 4 bases and J by 4 bases, with 17 bases between the two germline ends. This CDR3 is 15 amino acids long. In germline, CDR1 is SNHLY, CDR2 FYNNEI. The chain's CDR3 is CASSAVDFPGYEQYF. The CDR3 bases are TGTGCCAGCAGTGCTGTGGACTTTCCGGGGTACGAGCAGTACTTC.

This clonotype was seen a few times. The chain recombines TRBV6-1 with TRBJ2-1; 7 bases line up with TRBD1. CDR1 MNHNS and CDR2 SASEGT come from the germline V gene. The CDR3 runs 16 residues. The ends lost 6 bases at V and 3 bases at J; junction bases unmatched: 11. Written as DNA, the CDR3 is TGTGCCAGCAGCCAAACCGGGACAGAGTTCTACAATGAGCAGTTCTTC. Translating gives CASSQTGTEFYNEQFF.

This clonotype was detected a few times. This chain joins TRBV11-1 and TRBJ2-1; TRBD2 agrees at 11 bases. Germline values: CDR1 SGHAT, CDR2 FQDESV (reference sequence). Losses at the gene ends were 5 bases for V and 2 bases for J; bases not matched to a gene: 11. CDR3 size: 18 residues. CDR3 residues: CASSIRSAGLAAYNEQFF. CDR3 in DNA: TGTGCCAGCAGCATAAGGTCTGCGGGACTAGCGGCCTACAATGAGCAGTTCTTC.

V usage is TRBV4-1 and J usage is TRBJ2-1; D gene uncertain. Germline V CDR1 and CDR2: MGHRA, YSYEKL. The CDR3 totals 16 residues. V lost 5 bases and J lost 4, with 18 bases in between. The CDR3, as DNA: TGCGCCAGCAGCGACCGAGCCAGACACAGATACAATGAGCAGTTCTTC. Protein: CASSDRARHRYNEQFF.

A few counts support this clonotype. This chain connects TRBV11-2 to TRBJ2-1; 9 positions match TRBD2. Unmatched junction bases numbered 1, after V lost 1 base and J lost 9 bases. Germline CDR1 and CDR2: SGHAT and FQNNGV. This CDR3 is built from 13 residues. The DNA for the CDR3 is TGTGCCAGCAGCTTAGGTAGCGGGAGTGAGCAGTTCTTC. As protein: CASSLGSGSEQFF. Supplemented by reference TRBV11-2 and TRBJ2-1, the full variable domain reads EAGVAQSPRYKIIEKRQSVAFWCNPISGHATLYWYQQILGQGPKLLIQFQNNGVVDDSQLPKDRFSAERLKGVDSTLKIQPAKLEDSAVYLCASSLGSGSEQFFGPGTRLTVL.

This clonotype turned up a few times. The chain employs TRBV20-1 and TRBJ2-1; 14 nucleotides agree with TRBD2. V gave up 6 bases and J gave up 7 bases; unmatched junction bases: 5. Germline loops: CDR1 DFQATT, CDR2 SNEGSKA (reference sequence). CDR3 length equals 14 residues. CDR3 DNA: TGCAGTGCCCCGGGACTAGCGGGAGTTAATGAGCAGTTCTTC. This codes for CSAPGLAGVNEQFF.

This chain joins TRBV10-3 and TRBJ2-7; TRBD1 agrees at 10 bases. Per germline, CDR1 ENHRY and CDR2 SYGVKD. V trimming: 6 bases; J trimming: 5 bases; junction bases outside the gene matches: 7. This CDR3 has 14 amino acids. The CDR3 spells CAIRDGTGDDEQYF. DNA of the CDR3: TGTGCCATCAGAGATGGGACAGGGGACGACGAGCAGTACTTC.

The table lists this clonotype with a few counts. The chain employs TRBV7-9 and TRBJ2-3, with a tentative D call TRBD1 (6 bases). V was cut by 8 bases and J by 2 bases, with 17 bases left in between. Germline loops: CDR1 SEHNR, CDR2 FQNEAQ (reference sequence). This CDR3 has 15 amino acids. The DNA of the CDR3 is TGTGCCAGCCGCCCAGGGGCGCCGGACACAGATACGCAGTATTTT. Protein sequence: CASRPGAPDTDTQYF.

The chain has TRBV15 and TRBJ2-7; tentative D call: TRBD2 (5 bases). This CDR3 spans 12 amino acids. CDR1 and CDR2 (germline): LNHNV, YYDKDF (reference sequence). V was trimmed by 1 base and J by 6 bases, leaving 7 bases between them. The CDR3 region has the DNA TGTGCCACCAGCAGAGGAGGGCGCGAGCAGTACTTC. It translates to CATSRGGREQYF.

This chain links TRBV6-1 with TRBJ2-1, with 15 bases that match TRBD2. The V gene end was trimmed by 4 bases and the J gene end by 4 bases; junction bases not matched to a gene: 5. The CDR3 extends over 17 amino acids. In germline, CDR1 is MNHNS, CDR2 SASEGT. The CDR3: CASSGGTSGRLYNEQFF. In nucleotides, the CDR3 is TGTGCCAGCAGTGGCGGGACTAGCGGGAGGTTATACAATGAGCAGTTCTTC.

This chain uses TRBV7-2 with TRBJ2-3, with D perhaps matching TRBD1 (5 bases). The ends were cut back, 5 bases at V and 2 bases at J, with 11 bases in the middle. The CDR3 runs 14 residues. CDR1 SGHTA and CDR2 FQGNSA come from the germline V gene. The CDR3 loop is CASSLGRATDTQYF. CDR3 DNA: TGTGCCAGCAGCCTTGGCAGGGCCACAGATACGCAGTATTTT.

This clonotype showed up just a few times. As DNA, the CDR3 is TGTGCCAGCAGCGTACGGGAGTACCAAGAGACCCAGTACTTC. Amino acid sequence: CASSVREYQETQYF. The chain carries TRBV9 and TRBJ2-5; the D gene is possibly TRBD2 (6 bases). CDR3 size: 14 residues. V lost 1 base to trimming and J lost 0 bases, with 7 bases between them. Looked up from germline, CDR1 is SGDLS and CDR2 is YYNGEE.

This clonotype was found once. This chain uses TRBV7-9 with TRBJ2-1; D is possibly TRBD2 (6 bases). Germline V gene lookup returns CDR1 SEHNR and CDR2 FQNEAQ (reference sequence). CDR3 length: 17 residues. V gave up 1 base and J gave up 0 bases, with 13 bases separating them. The DNA of the CDR3 is TGTGCCAGCAGCTTAGGCCCTATCGGGAGCTCCTACAATGAGCAGTTCTTC. This codes for CASSLGPIGSSYNEQFF.

This clonotype was counted only a few times. The chain uses TRBV7-9 and TRBJ2-7; 8 nucleotides line up with TRBD2. Germline V gene lookup returns CDR1 SEHNR and CDR2 FQNEAQ (reference sequence). Losses at the gene ends were 1 base for V and 3 bases for J; bases not matched to a gene: 8. The CDR3 covers 16 residues. The CDR3 DNA sequence: TGTGCCAGCAGCTTAGTAGTAAGCGGGAGCAACTACGAGCAGTACTTC. Residues: CASSLVVSGSNYEQYF.

The table lists this clonotype with a few counts. The J gene is TRBJ2-7, the V gene TRBV20-1, with D possibly matching TRBD1 (6 bases). The V gene's germline CDR1 is DFQATT and CDR2 SNEGSKA (reference sequence). V was trimmed by 4 bases and J by 3 bases, leaving 10 bases between them. This CDR3 region has 12 residues. The CDR3 sequence is CSAKRGNYEQYF. As DNA, the CDR3 is TGCAGTGCTAAGAGGGGGAACTACGAGCAGTACTTC.

V and J are TRBV4-1 and TRBJ1-5; D gene ambiguous. V dropped 1 base and J dropped 1 base, with 8 bases sitting between them. CDR1 and CDR2 from the germline V gene are MGHRA and YSYEKL. The CDR3 contains 15 residues. CDR3 nucleotides: TGCGCCAGCAGCCAAGGTTTTGGGAGCAATCAGCCCCAGCATTTT. This translates into CASSQGFGSNQPQHF.

This clonotype was picked up many times. This chain joins TRBV5-1 and TRBJ1-1, with 10 bases that match TRBD1. V dropped 1 base and J dropped 3; count of bases not matched to a gene: 6. CDR1 and CDR2 from the germline V gene are SGHRS and YFSETQ. The CDR3 sequence is 16 residues long. The CDR3 DNA sequence: TGCGCCAGCAGCTTGAGGACCGGGACAGGGGACACTGAAGCTTTCTTT. Its translation: CASSLRTGTGDTEAFF.